This T cell receptor (beta chain) originates from a study of response to subunit inactivated influenza vaccine. Using its own MiXCR run on the RT-PCR reads, TCRdb lists one record per CDR3 protein. Of under 850,000 distinct CDR3 sequences listed, under 20% were seen once; the top ten hold roughly 11%. Remarks on this clonotype: Its target is not known.

Findings and limits, study-wide: The authors proposed limited new T cell recruitment per seasonal influenza vaccination.

CDR3 length: 13 amino acids. The V gene's germline CDR1 is MNHEY and CDR2 SVGAGI. V lost 4 bases to trimming and J lost 4 bases, with 10 bases between them. This specimen was PBMCs from blood, taken 5 to 6 days after vaccination. This TCR derives from a man between 50 and 59 years old who received an inactivated influenza vaccine. The rearrangement uses TRBV6-5 and TRBJ2-5, with a weak D call TRBD1 (6 bases). In DNA form, the CDR3 reads TGTGCCAGCAGTTCCCCAGGGGCAGAGACCCAGTACTTC. Protein product: CASSSPGAETQYF.